This TCR beta chain was captured by sequencing in a study of regulatory T cells in long-lasting Graves disease. Study-wide results and limits: With persistent disease, TRBV28, TRBJ1-2 and TRBJ2-5 were the favored segments.

This clonotype was found a few times. Its antigen is undetermined. Stated time point: persistent/refractory GD, antithyroid drugs over 5 years with positive TRAb. There was RNA extracted from PBMCs, and the TCR library was made from it. The germline V gene encodes CDR1 LNHNV and CDR2 YYDKDF (reference sequence). There are 13 residues in the CDR3. V lost 6 bases to trimming and J lost 2 bases, with 10 bases between them. Arm-PCR of CDR3 regions with iRepertoire HTBI primers generated TCR beta libraries. One entry per CDR3 protein, called by TCRdb with MiXCR from the multiplex PCR reads. The table lists around 340,000 distinct CDR3 sequences, less than 20% of them singletons.

The gene calls are TRBV15 and TRBJ2-5; maybe TRBD1 (5 bases). The sample was peripheral blood mononuclear cells (PBMCs), taken when the disease was refractory, from a patient treated with antithyroid drugs. The origin of this receptor is a female donor with Graves disease. The CDR3 loop is CATRMGRQETQYF. CDR3 nucleotide sequence: TGTGCCACCAGGATGGGGCGTCAAGAGACCCAGTACTTC. Combining the CDR3 with reference TRBV15 and TRBJ2-5 gives the whole variable domain DAMVIQNPRYQVTQFGKPVTLSCSQTLNHNVMYWYQQKSSQAPKLLFHYYDKDFNNEADTPDNFQSRRPNTSFCFLDIRSPGLGDTAMYLCATRMGRQETQYFGPGTRLLVL.